These 6 T cell receptor beta chains came from one sample sequenced in a study of cytotoxic CD8 clonotypes in ibrutinib-treated CLL. This table comes from immunoSEQ multiplex PCR, and its TCRdb copy is limited to in-frame clones, with some not included. In the table there are fewer than 300,000 clones, 60% to 80% of which are singletons. The sample consisted of PBMCs, taken at disease progression, from a patient treated with ibrutinib. The source of these receptors is a human donor with chronic lymphocytic leukemia.

The chain is built from TRBV4-1 and TRBJ1-2; perhaps TRBD1 as D (5 bases). V lost 3 bases, J lost 7 bases, and 18 bases lay in between. The CDR3 extends over 15 amino acids. Germline V gives CDR1 MGHRA, CDR2 YSYEKL. The CDR3 region is CASSHPGPVVGGYTF. Here the CDR3 DNA reads TGCGCCAGCAGCCACCCGGGACCGGTGGTGGGTGGCTACACCTTC.

The rearrangement joins TRBV10-3 to TRBJ2-5; tentatively, D is TRBD1 (6 bases). CDR1 is ENHRY, CDR2 SYGVKD, per germline. The CDR3 is 14 residues long. V lost 1 base to trimming and J lost 4 bases, with 10 bases between them. The CDR3 DNA reads TGTGCCATCAGTGAGTTTCAGGGGAGAGAGACCCAGTACTTC. It yields the protein CAISEFQGRETQYF.

The CDR3 nucleotides read TGTGCCATCAGTGAGGGGGGACAGGGGATGGGGAGAGAGACCCAGTACTTC. This sequence encodes CAISEGGQGMGRETQYF. The chain carries TRBV10-3 and TRBJ2-5; TRBD1 agrees at 10 bases. This CDR3 spans 17 amino acids. J gave up 4 bases and V 2 bases, and 10 bases lay outside the gene matches. Per the germline V gene, CDR1 is ENHRY and CDR2 is SYGVKD.

Turning to this clone: Other DNA variants within this sample encode the same CDR3. The chain has TRBV29-1 and TRBJ1-1; D not certain. V was shortened by 3 bases and J by 1 base, with 6 bases between the two germline ends. Looked up from germline, CDR1 is SQVTM and CDR2 is ANQGSEA. The CDR3 is 12 residues long. The CDR3 DNA reads TGCAGCGTTGACCGAGGGAACACTGAAGCTTTCTTT. Its translation is CSVDRGNTEAFF.

V is TRBV2 and J is TRBJ2-7; possibly TRBD2 for D (5 bases). Trimming removed 8 bases from V and 2 bases from J, with 10 bases in between. The germline V gene has CDR1 SNHLY and CDR2 FYNNEI. This CDR3 has 12 residues. CDR3 nucleotides: TGTGCCAGCCATCGGGGTCCCTACGAGCAGTACTTC. Its translation is CASHRGPYEQYF. Full variable domain (rest looked up from reference TRBV2 and TRBJ2-7): EPEVTQTPSHQVTQMGQEVILRCVPISNHLYFYWYRQILGQKVEFLVSFYNNEISEKSEIFDDQFSVERPDGSNFTLKIRSTKLEDSAMYFCASHRGPYEQYFGPGTRLTVT.

The gene calls are TRBV6-6 and TRBJ1-5; maybe TRBD1 (5 bases). CDR1 is MNHNY, CDR2 SVGAGI, per germline (reference sequence). Trimming stripped 3 bases from V and 7 bases from J, with 13 bases between. The CDR3 is 14 amino acids. DNA of the CDR3: TGTGCCAGCAGTTATAATCCAGGGTGGCAGCCCCAGCATTTT. Residues: CASSYNPGWQPQHF.